A selection of T cell receptor beta chains follows, all from one sample in a study of kidney transplant recipient with SARS-CoV-2 infection. TCRdb passed the reads through MiXCR, listing each CDR3 protein once. This sample has 200,000 to 300,000 distinct CDR3 sequences, with more than 25% found just once. The sample here was a blood sample, taken at baseline and between days 110 and 120 from a kidney transplant recipient. These receptors all stem from a male patient younger than 45 who had COVID-19 and was a kidney transplant recipient. Some T cells may be supplied by the graft donor. Both conserved end residues are part of each CDR3. D genes are given only for firm matches. Only some rows state a clone size, as once, few, many or a class for expanded clones.

TRBD1,14,TRBJ2-7,many,TRBV5-6,TGTGCCAGCAGCTTGTCGGGACAGGGGAGCGAGCAGTACTTC,CASSLSGQGSEQYF
NA,17,TRBJ1-2,many,TRBV3-1,TGTGCCAGCAGCTCTAAAAGCACCCTTCGAAAGACCTATGGCTACACCTTC,CASSSKSTLRKTYGYTF
TRBD1,15,TRBJ2-1,NA,TRBV7-2,TGTGCCAGCAGCTTGACAGGGGGCGCTCACAATGAGCAGTTCTTC,CASSLTGGAHNEQFF
TRBD2,15,TRBJ2-1,many,TRBV6-1,TGTGCCAGCAGTGAACTAGCGGGCTCCTACAATGAGCAGTTCTTC,CASSELAGSYNEQFF
NA,17,TRBJ1-2,NA,TRBV12-3/TRBV12-4,TGTGCCGGCAGTAACTTAATCACAGCAGGAAAGACCTATGGCTACACCTTC,CAGSNLITAGKTYGYTF
NA,15,TRBJ1-5,many,TRBV30,TGTGCCTGGAGTGTGGGCCCTGATCGCAATCAGCCCCAGCATTTT,CAWSVGPDRNQPQHF
TRBD1,15,TRBJ2-5,few,TRBV7-6,TGTGCCAGCAGCTTAGAGGGGGCAGGGGCTGGGACCCAGTACTTC,CASSLEGAGAGTQYF
NA,17,TRBJ2-5,few,TRBV10-3,TGTGCCATCAGTGAGTCACCCGGCAAACCTCCCCAAGAGACCCAGTACTTC,CAISESPGKPPQETQYF
TRBD1,15,TRBJ1-2,few,TRBV18,TGTGCCAGCTCATCGGGTCCGGGACAGGGGCCTGGCTACACCTTC,CASSSGPGQGPGYTF
NA,12,TRBJ2-7,many,TRBV20-1,TGCAGTGCTAGTGGGGGCCGGATAGAGCAGTACTTC,CSASGGRIEQYF
NA,12,TRBJ2-7,many,TRBV20-1,TGCAGTGCTAGAGACGGGAGTGCCGAGCAGTACTTC,CSARDGSAEQYF
TRBD1,14,TRBJ2-1,NA,TRBV28,TGTGCCAGCAGTCACGGGACAGGGGGCTGGGAGCAGTTCTTC,CASSHGTGGWEQFF
NA,17,TRBJ2-2,medium-sized,TRBV12-3/TRBV12-4,TGTGCCAGCAGTTTAGGTTGGTCAGGTTGGAACACCGGGGAGCTGTTTTTT,CASSLGWSGWNTGELFF
NA,15,TRBJ1-3,many,TRBV19,TGTGCCAGTAGTAGCCTACAGAGCTCTGGAAACACCATATATTTT,CASSSLQSSGNTIYF
NA,15,TRBJ1-1,many,TRBV9,TGTGCCAGCAGCGTTGGGCCAGGGACAAACACTGAAGCTTTCTTT,CASSVGPGTNTEAFF
NA,17,TRBJ1-2,many,TRBV10-1,TGCGCCAGCAGTCGCGAGGCAAGATCGCGAAAGACCTATGGCTACACCTTC,CASSREARSRKTYGYTF
NA,13,TRBJ2-7,many,TRBV20-1,TGCAGTGCCCTCATGGACTTAGCCTACGAGCAGTACTTC,CSALMDLAYEQYF
NA,17,TRBJ1-2,many,TRBV23-1,TGCGCCAGCAGTGATTTCAGGCTACGCAGAAAGACCTATGGCTACACCTTC,CASSDFRLRRKTYGYTF
NA,17,TRBJ1-2,many,TRBV12-2,TGTGCAAGTCGCCCGTTAAGGACTCCACGAAAGACCTATGGCTACACCTTC,CASRPLRTPRKTYGYTF
NA,14,TRBJ1-1,many,TRBV11-2,TGTGCCTCAGAGACGTGGGGCCTGAACACTGAAGCTTTCTTT,CASETWGLNTEAFF
TRBD1,12,TRBJ2-7,many,TRBV29-1,TGCAGCGCCCAGGGGGTGGGCTACGAGCAGTACTTC,CSAQGVGYEQYF
NA,14,TRBJ1-3,many,TRBV4-3,TGCGCCAGCAGCCAGAAAGGAGGAGGAAACACCATATATTTT,CASSQKGGGNTIYF
NA,14,TRBJ2-7,many,TRBV4-1,TGCGCCAGCAGCCAAGAAAGGGTCTCCTACGAGCAGTACTTC,CASSQERVSYEQYF
NA,16,TRBJ1-2,few,TRBV5-4,TGTGCCAGCAGCACGATCGTACCAGGAAAGACCTATGGCTACACCTTC,CASSTIVPGKTYGYTF
NA,18,TRBJ2-2,many,TRBV3-1,TGTGCCAGCAGCTGGCTAGTTCCCATTTCAGGCTTGACCGGGGAGCTGTTTTTT,CASSWLVPISGLTGELFF
NA,11,TRBJ2-4,NA,TRBV24-1,TGTGCCACCAGTGACACAAACATTCAGTACTTC,CATSDTNIQYF
NA,17,TRBJ1-2,NA,TRBV6-4,TGTGCCAGCAGTTGTCAGGACTCACACGGAAAGACCTATGGCTACACCTTC,CASSCQDSHGKTYGYTF
NA,17,TRBJ1-1,many,TRBV3-1,TGTGCCAGCAGCCAGGAGAGTCCCATTTCAATTCGCACTGAAGCTTTCTTT,CASSQESPISIRTEAFF